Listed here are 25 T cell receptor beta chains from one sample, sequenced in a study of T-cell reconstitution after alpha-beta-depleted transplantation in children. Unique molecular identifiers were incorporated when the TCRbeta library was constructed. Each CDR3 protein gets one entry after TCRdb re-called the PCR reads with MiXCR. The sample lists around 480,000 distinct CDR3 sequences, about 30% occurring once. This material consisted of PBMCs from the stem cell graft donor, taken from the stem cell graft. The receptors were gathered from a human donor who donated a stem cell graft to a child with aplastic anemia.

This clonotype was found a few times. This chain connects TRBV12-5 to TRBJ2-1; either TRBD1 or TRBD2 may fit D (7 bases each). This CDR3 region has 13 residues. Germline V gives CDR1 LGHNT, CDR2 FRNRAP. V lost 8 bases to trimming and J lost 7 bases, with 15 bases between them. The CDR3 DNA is TGTGCTAGTCTGTCAGGGGGGGAGAATGAGCAGTTCTTC. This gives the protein CASLSGGENEQFF.

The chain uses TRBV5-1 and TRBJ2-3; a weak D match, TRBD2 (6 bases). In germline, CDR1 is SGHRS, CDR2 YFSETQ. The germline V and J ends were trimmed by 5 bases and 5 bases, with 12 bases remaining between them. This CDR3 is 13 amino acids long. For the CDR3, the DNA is TGCGCCAGCAGTTCGCGGGACGGAGATACGCAGTATTTT. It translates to CASSSRDGDTQYF.

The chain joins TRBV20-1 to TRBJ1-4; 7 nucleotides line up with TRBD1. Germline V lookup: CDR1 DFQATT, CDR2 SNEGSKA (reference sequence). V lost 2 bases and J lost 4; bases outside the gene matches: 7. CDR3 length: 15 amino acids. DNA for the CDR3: TGCAGTGCTAGAAAGGGGGCGAGACATAATGAAAAACTGTTTTTT. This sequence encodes CSARKGARHNEKLFF.

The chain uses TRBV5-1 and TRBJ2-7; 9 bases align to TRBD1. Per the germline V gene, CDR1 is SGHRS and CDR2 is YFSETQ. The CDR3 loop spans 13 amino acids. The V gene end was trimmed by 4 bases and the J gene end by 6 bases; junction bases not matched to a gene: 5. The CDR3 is CASSPGTGPEQYV. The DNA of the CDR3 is TGCGCCAGCAGCCCCGGGACAGGGCCCGAGCAGTACGTC.

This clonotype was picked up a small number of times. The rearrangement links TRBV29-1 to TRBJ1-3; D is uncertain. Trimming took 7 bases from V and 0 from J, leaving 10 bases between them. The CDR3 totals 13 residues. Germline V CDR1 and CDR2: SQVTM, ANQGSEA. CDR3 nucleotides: TGCAGCGCCAAACCGACCTCTGGAAACACCATATATTTT. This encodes CSAKPTSGNTIYF. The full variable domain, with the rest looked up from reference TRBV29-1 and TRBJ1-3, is SAVISQKPSRDICQRGTSLTIQCQVDSQVTMMFWYRQQPGQSLTLIATANQGSEATYESGFVIDKFPISRPNLTFSTLTVSNMSPEDSSIYLCSAKPTSGNTIYFGEGSWLTVV.

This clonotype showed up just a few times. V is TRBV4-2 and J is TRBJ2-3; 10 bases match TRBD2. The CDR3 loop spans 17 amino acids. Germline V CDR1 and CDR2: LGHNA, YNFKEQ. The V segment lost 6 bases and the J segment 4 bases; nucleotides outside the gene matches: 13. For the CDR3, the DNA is TGTGCCAGCAGTCATGGTTCTAGCGGGAGTGTGGCAGATACGCAGTATTTT. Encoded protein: CASSHGSSGSVADTQYF.

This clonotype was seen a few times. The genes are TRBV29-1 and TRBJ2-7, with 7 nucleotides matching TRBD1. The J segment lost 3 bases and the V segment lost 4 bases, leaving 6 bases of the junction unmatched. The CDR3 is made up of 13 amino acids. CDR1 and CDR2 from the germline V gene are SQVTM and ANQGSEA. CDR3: CSVGMGDSYEQYV. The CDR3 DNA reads TGCAGCGTTGGGATGGGGGACAGCTACGAGCAGTACGTC.

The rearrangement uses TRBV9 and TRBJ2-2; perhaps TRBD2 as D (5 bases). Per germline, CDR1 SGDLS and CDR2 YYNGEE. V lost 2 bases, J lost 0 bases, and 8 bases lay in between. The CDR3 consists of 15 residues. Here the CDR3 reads CASSVTKANTGELFF. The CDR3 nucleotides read TGTGCCAGCAGCGTGACTAAAGCGAACACCGGGGAGCTGTTTTTT.

The chain's CDR3 is CASSQGTSGNNEQFF. In DNA form, the CDR3 reads TGCGCCAGCAGCCAAGGTACTAGCGGGAACAATGAGCAGTTCTTC. The chain employs TRBV4-3 and TRBJ2-1; TRBD2 agrees at 10 bases. The CDR3 consists of 15 residues. Germline V gene sequence: CDR1 LGHNA, CDR2 YSLEER. V lost 1 base and J lost 5; bases outside the gene matches: 2.

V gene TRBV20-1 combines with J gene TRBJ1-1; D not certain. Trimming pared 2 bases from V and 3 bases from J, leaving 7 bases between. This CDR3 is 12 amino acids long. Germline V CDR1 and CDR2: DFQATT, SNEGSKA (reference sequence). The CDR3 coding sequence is TGCAGTGCTAGAATCGGGGACACTGAAGCTTTCTTT. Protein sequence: CSARIGDTEAFF.

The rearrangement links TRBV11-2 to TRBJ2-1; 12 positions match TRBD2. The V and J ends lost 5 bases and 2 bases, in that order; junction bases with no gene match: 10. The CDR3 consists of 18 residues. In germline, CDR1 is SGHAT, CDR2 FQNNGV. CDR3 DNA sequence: TGTGCCAGCAGCCCCAGGACTAGCGGGGCCCGTACCTACAATGAGCAGTTCTTC. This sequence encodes CASSPRTSGARTYNEQFF.

The DNA of the CDR3 is TGTGCCAGCTCACCTCTACTCACAGGAATAGCTGAAGCTTTCTTT. Translating gives CASSPLLTGIAEAFF. This chain links TRBV18 with TRBJ1-1; TRBD1 might be the D (5 bases). Germline V gene lookup returns CDR1 KGHSH and CDR2 LQKENI. This CDR3 comprises 15 residues. Trimming took off 3 bases at V and 6 bases at J, with 17 bases between the two ends.

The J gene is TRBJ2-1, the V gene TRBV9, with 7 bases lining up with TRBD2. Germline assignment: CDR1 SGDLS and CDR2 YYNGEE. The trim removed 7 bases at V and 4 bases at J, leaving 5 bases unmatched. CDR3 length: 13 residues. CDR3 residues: CASEASGYNEQFF. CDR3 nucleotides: TGTGCCAGCGAGGCTAGCGGATACAATGAGCAGTTCTTC.

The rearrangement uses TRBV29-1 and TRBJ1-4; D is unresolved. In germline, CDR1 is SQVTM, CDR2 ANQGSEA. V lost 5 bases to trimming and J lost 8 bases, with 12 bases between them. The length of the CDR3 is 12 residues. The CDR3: CSVRRTGEKLFF. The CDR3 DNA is TGCAGCGTTCGTAGGACTGGGGAAAAACTGTTTTTT.

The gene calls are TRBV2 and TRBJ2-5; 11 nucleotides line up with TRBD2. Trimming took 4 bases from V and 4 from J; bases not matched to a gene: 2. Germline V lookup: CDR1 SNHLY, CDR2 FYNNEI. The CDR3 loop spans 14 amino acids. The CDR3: CASSVGLAGETQYF. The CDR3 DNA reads TGTGCCAGCAGTGTCGGACTAGCGGGAGAGACCCAGTACTTC.

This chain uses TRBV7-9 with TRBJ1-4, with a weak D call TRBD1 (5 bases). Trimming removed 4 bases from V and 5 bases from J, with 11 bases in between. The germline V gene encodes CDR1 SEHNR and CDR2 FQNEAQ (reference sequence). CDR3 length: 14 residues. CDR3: CASSSPNRNEKLFF. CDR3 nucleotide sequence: TGTGCCAGCAGCTCCCCCAACAGGAATGAAAAACTGTTTTTT.

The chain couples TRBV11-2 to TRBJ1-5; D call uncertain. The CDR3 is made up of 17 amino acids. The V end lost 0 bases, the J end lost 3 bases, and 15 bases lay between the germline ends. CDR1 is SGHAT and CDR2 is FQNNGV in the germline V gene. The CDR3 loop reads CASSLEEPIAANQPQHF. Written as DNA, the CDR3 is TGTGCCAGCAGCTTAGAAGAACCGATCGCCGCCAATCAGCCCCAGCATTTT. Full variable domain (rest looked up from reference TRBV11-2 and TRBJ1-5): EAGVAQSPRYKIIEKRQSVAFWCNPISGHATLYWYQQILGQGPKLLIQFQNNGVVDDSQLPKDRFSAERLKGVDSTLKIQPAKLEDSAVYLCASSLEEPIAANQPQHFGDGTRLSIL.

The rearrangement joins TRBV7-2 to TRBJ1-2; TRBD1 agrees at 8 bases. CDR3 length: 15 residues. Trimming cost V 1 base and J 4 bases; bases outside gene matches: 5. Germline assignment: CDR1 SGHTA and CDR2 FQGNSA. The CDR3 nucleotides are TGTGCCAGCAGCTTAGTCACAGGGGGAGGCTATGGCTACACCTTC. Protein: CASSLVTGGGYGYTF.

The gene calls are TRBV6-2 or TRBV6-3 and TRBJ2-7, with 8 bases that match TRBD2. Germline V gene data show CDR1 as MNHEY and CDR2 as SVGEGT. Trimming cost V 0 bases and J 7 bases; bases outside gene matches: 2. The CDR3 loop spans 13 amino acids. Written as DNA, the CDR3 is TGTGCCAGCAGTTACTCGATAGCGGGGGAGCAGTACGTC. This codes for CASSYSIAGEQYV.

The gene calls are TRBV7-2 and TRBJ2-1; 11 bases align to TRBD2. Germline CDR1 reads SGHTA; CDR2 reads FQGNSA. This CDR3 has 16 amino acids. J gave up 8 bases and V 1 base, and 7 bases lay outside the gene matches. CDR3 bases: TGTGCCAGCAGCTTAGAAACTAGCGGGAGACACGATGAGCAGTTCTTC. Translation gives CASSLETSGRHDEQFF.

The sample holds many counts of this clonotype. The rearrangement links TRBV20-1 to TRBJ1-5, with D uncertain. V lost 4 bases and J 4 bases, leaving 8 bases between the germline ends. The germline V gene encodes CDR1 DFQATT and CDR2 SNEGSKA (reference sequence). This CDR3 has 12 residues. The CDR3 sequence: CSATLGNQPQHF. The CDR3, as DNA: TGCAGTGCTACGCTAGGGAATCAGCCCCAGCATTTT.

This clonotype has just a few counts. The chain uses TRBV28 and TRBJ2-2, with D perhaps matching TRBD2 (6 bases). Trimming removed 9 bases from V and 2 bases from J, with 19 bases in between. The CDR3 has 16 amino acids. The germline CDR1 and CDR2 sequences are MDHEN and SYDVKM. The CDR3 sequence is CASTSASGGNTGELFF. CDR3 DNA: TGTGCCAGTACATCTGCCTCCGGGGGAAACACCGGGGAGCTGTTTTTT.

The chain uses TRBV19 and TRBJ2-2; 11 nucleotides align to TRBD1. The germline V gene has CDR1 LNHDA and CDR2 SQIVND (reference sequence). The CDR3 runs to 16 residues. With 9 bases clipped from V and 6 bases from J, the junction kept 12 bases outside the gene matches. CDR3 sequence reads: CASRAGTGGLPGELFF. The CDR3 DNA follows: TGTGCCAGCCGAGCCGGGACAGGGGGTTTGCCCGGGGAGCTGTTTTTT. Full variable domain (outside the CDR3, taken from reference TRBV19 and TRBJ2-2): DGGITQSPKYLFRKEGQNVTLSCEQNLNHDAMYWYRQDPGQGLRLIYYSQIVNDFQKGDIAEGYSVSREKKESFPLTVTSAQKNPTAFYLCASRAGTGGLPGELFFGEGSRLTVL.

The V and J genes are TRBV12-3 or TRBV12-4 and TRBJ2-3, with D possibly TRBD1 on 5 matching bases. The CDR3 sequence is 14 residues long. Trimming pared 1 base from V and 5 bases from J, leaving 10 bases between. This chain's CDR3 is CASSLGGQVDTQYF. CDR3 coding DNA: TGTGCCAGCAGTTTAGGGGGCCAAGTAGATACGCAGTATTTT.

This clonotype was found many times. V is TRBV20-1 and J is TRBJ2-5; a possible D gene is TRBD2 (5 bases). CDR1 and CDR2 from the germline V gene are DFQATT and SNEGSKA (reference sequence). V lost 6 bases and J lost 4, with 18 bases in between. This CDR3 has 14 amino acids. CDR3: CSASHPRERETQYF. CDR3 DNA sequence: TGCAGTGCGTCCCACCCCCGGGAACGAGAGACCCAGTACTTC.